One sample yielded the 7 T cell receptor beta chains listed below, sequenced in a study of shared T cell receptors in the human thymus (dated by TCRdb to the early 2020s). Preparation of the library involved the immunoSEQ multiplex PCR assay. What TCRdb holds here is the immuneACCESS table cut down to in-frame rearrangements. Part of the clones is not present; checked against another copy, under half of the missing clones reflect an unresolved V gene, and the others are unexplained. The sample has under 700,000 clones on record, around 78% of them singletons. 0.013% of the sample lies in the top ten. The sample was also linked to a second study, of human thymus T cells.

Sequenced material: thymocytes. The receptors originated from a boy in the first two years of life with a congenital heart defect. Donor details come from another sample of the same person, matched by shared clones.

This chain links TRBV29-1 with TRBJ2-3, with 9 nucleotides matching TRBD2. Germline-derived CDR1 and CDR2 are SQVTM and ANQGSEA. Germline trimming cut 2 bases from V and 1 base from J; bases unmatched to any gene: 13. This CDR3 is 18 amino acids long. CDR3 nucleotides: TGCAGCGTTGAAATTCTGGGCCTCCGGACTAGCGGCACAGATACGCAGTATTTT. This encodes CSVEILGLRTSGTDTQYF.

The chain employs TRBV5-6 and TRBJ2-7, with 7 bases aligning to TRBD2. Germline V gene sequence: CDR1 SGHDT, CDR2 YYEEEE. Trimming took 3 bases from V and 4 from J; bases not matched to a gene: 7. This CDR3 spans 14 amino acids. The CDR3: CASSWGGPSYEQYF. CDR3 nucleotides: TGTGCCAGCAGCTGGGGGGGACCATCATACGAGCAGTACTTC.

This chain uses TRBV7-8 with TRBJ2-5, with unresolved D. This CDR3 spans 14 amino acids. Germline V lookup: CDR1 SGHVS, CDR2 FQNEAQ. Trimming cost V 5 bases and J 2 bases, with 12 bases left between them. This CDR3 reads CASSPPAEQETQYF. The DNA for the CDR3 is TGTGCCAGCAGCCCGCCCGCAGAACAAGAGACCCAGTACTTC.

The genes are TRBV7-6 and TRBJ2-1; 16 positions agree with TRBD2. In germline, CDR1 is SGHVS, CDR2 FNYEAQ. Losses at the gene ends were 5 bases for V and 6 bases for J; bases not matched to a gene: 13. The CDR3 sequence is 19 residues long. DNA of the CDR3: TGTGCCAGCAGCGGACGACCTGGGACTAGCGGGAGGGGTAGCAATGAGCAGTTCTTC. Its protein product is CASSGRPGTSGRGSNEQFF.

This clone was detected a few times. V gene TRBV7-2 combines with J gene TRBJ1-1; D uncertain. CDR1 is SGHTA, CDR2 FQGNSA, per germline. The CDR3 length is 9 residues. V was cut by 10 bases and J by 5 bases, with 5 bases left in between. This CDR3 is CATMTEAFF. Here the CDR3 DNA reads TGTGCCACCATGACTGAAGCTTTCTTT.

This chain joins TRBV28 and TRBJ2-3; 8 bases agree with TRBD1. The length of the CDR3 is 14 residues. V dropped 4 bases and J dropped 3; count of bases not matched to a gene: 3. CDR1 MDHEN and CDR2 SYDVKM come from the germline V gene. The CDR3 here is CASSSGQGTDTQYF. The DNA for the CDR3 is TGTGCCAGCAGTTCCGGACAGGGAACAGATACGCAGTATTTT.

The V call is TRBV6-1, the J call TRBJ1-4, with 9 bases that match TRBD1. V shed 5 bases, J shed 6 bases, and the junction held 4 bases outside the gene matches. The CDR3 spans 14 residues. Germline loops: CDR1 MNHNS, CDR2 SASEGT. CDR3 amino acids: CASSHRDRDEKLFF. The CDR3 DNA reads TGTGCCAGCAGTCACCGGGACAGGGATGAAAAACTGTTTTTT.